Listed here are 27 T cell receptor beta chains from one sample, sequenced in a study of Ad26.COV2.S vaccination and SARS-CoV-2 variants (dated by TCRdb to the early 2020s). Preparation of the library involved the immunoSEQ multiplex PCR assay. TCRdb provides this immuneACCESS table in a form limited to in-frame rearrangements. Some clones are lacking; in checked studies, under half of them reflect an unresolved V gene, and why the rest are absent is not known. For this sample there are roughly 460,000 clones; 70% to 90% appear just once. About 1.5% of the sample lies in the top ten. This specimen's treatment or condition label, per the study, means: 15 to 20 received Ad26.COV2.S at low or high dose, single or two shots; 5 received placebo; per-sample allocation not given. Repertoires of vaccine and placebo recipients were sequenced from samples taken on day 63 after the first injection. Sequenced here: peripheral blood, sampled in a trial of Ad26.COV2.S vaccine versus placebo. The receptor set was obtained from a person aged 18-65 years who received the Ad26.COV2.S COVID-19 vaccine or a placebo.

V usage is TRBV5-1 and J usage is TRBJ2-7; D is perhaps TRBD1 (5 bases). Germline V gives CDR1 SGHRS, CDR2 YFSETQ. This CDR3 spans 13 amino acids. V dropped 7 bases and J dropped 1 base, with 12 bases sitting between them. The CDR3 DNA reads TGCGCCAGCTCCAAGCAGGGATCCTACGAGCAGTACTTC. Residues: CASSKQGSYEQYF.

CDR3 region: CASSMAGDIYEQYF. CDR3 DNA: TGTGCCAGCTCAATGGCAGGGGATATCTACGAGCAGTACTTC. This chain uses TRBV18 with TRBJ2-7; maybe TRBD1 (6 bases). This CDR3 contains 14 residues. V lost 5 bases to trimming and J lost 3 bases, with 14 bases between them. Germline CDR1 reads KGHSH; CDR2 reads LQKENI.

CDR3 DNA sequence: TGTGCCATAGGGACCGTGGAAGCTTTCTTT. As protein: CAIGTVEAFF. V and J are TRBV6-5 and TRBJ1-1, with D perhaps TRBD1 (5 bases). CDR1 is MNHEY and CDR2 is SVGAGI in the germline V gene. V was clipped by 10 bases and J by 8 bases, with 11 bases between them. This CDR3 region has 10 residues.

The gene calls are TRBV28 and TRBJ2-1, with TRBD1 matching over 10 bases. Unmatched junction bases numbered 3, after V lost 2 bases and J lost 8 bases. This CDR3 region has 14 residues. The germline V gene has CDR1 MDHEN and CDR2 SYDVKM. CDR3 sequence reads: CASSLRQGADEQFF. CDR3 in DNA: TGTGCCAGCAGTTTAAGACAGGGGGCCGATGAGCAGTTCTTC.

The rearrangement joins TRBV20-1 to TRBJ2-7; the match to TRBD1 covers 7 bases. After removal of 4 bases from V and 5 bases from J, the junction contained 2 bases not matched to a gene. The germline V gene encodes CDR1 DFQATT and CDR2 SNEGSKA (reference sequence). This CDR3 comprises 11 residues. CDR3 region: CSANRGNEQYF. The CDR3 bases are TGCAGTGCTAACAGGGGTAACGAGCAGTACTTC.

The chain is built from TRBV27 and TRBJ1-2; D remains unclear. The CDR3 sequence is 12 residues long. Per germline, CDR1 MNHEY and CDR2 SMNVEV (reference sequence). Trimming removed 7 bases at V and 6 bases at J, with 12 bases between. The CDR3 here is CASKGRGDGYTF. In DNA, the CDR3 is TGTGCCAGCAAGGGCAGAGGCGATGGCTACACCTTC.

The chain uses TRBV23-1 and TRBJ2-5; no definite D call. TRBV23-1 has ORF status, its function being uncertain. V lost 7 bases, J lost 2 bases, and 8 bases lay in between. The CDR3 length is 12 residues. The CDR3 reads CASNGVQETQYF. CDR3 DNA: TGCGCCAGCAATGGGGTGCAAGAGACCCAGTACTTC.

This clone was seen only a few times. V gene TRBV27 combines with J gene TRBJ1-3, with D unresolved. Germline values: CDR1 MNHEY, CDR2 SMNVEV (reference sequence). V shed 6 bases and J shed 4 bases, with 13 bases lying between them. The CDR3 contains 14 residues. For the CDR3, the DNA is TGTGCCAGCAGCCCTGAATTGTCGGGAAACACCATATATTTT. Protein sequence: CASSPELSGNTIYF.

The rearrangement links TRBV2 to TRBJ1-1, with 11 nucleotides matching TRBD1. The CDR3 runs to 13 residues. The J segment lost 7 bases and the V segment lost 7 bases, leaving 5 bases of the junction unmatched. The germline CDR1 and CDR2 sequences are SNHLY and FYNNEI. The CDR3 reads CASKGQGVREAFF. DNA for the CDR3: TGTGCCAGCAAGGGACAGGGGGTTCGTGAAGCTTTCTTT.

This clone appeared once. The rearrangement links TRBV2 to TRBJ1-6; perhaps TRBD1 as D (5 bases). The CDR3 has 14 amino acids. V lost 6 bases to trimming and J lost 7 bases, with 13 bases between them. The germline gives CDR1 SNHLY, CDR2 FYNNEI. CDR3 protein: CASRREGSNSPLHF. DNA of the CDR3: TGTGCCAGCAGAAGGGAGGGGTCGAATTCACCCCTCCACTTT.

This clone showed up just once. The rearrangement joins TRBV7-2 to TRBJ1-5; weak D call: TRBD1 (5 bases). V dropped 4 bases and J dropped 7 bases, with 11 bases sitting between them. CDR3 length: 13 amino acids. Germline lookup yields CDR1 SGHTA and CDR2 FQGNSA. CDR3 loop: CASSSRGVQPQHF. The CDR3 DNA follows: TGTGCCAGCAGCTCTCGAGGGGTCCAGCCCCAGCATTTT. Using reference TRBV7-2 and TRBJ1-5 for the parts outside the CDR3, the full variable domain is GAGVSQSPSNKVTEKGKDVELRCDPISGHTALYWYRQSLGQGLEFLIYFQGNSAPDKSGLPSDRFSAERTGGSVSTLTIQRTQQEDSAVYLCASSSRGVQPQHFGDGTRLSIL.

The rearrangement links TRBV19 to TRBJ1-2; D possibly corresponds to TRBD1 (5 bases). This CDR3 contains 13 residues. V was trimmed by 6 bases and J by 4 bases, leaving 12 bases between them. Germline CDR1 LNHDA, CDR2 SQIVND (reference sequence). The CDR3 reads CASRGVVAYGYTF. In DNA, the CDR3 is TGTGCCAGTAGGGGGGTGGTAGCCTATGGCTACACCTTC. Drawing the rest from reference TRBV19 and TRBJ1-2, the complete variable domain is DGGITQSPKYLFRKEGQNVTLSCEQNLNHDAMYWYRQDPGQGLRLIYYSQIVNDFQKGDIAEGYSVSREKKESFPLTVTSAQKNPTAFYLCASRGVVAYGYTFGSGTRLTVV.

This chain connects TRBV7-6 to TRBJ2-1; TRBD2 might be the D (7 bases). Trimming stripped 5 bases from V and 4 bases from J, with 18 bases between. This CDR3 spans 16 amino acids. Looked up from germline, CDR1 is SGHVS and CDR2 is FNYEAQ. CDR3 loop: CASSHGWGGPYNEQFF. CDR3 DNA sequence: TGTGCCAGCAGCCATGGTTGGGGGGGCCCGTACAATGAGCAGTTCTTC. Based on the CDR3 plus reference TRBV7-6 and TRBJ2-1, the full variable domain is GAGVSQSPRYKVTKRGQDVALRCDPISGHVSLYWYRQALGQGPEFLTYFNYEAQQDKSGLPNDRFSAERPEGSISTLTIQRTEQRDSAMYRCASSHGWGGPYNEQFFGPGTRLTVL.

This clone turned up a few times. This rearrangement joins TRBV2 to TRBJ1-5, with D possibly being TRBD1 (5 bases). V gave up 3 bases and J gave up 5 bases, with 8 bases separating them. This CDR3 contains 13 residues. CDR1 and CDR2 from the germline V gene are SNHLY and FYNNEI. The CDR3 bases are TGTGCCAGCAGTGAGGGGGTGCATCAGCCCCAGCATTTT. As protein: CASSEGVHQPQHF.

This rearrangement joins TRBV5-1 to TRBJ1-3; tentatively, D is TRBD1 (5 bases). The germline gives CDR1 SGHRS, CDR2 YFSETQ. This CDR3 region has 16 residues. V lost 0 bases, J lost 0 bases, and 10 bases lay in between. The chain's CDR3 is CASSLVAGLSGNTIYF. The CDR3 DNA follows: TGCGCCAGCAGCTTGGTTGCGGGACTCTCTGGAAACACCATATATTTT.

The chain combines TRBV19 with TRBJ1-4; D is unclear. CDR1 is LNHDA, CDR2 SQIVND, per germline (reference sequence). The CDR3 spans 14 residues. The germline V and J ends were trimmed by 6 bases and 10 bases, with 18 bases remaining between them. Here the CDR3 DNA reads TGTGCCAGTAGCAGCGCGGCCTCCTCCGTAAAACTGTTTTTT. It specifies CASSSAASSVKLFF.

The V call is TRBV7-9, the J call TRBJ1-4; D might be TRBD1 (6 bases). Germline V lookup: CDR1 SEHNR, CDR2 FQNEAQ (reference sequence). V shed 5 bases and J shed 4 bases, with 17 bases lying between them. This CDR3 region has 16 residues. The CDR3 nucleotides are TGTGCCAGCAGCGGGGACCCCGAGGGGGGTAATGAAAAACTGTTTTTT. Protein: CASSGDPEGGNEKLFF.

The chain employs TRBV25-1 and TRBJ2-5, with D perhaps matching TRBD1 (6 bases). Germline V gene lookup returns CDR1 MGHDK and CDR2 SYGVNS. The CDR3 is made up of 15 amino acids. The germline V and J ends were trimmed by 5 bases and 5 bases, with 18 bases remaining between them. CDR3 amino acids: CASSKRTALGETQYF. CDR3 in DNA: TGTGCCAGCAGTAAACGGACAGCCTTGGGGGAGACCCAGTACTTC.

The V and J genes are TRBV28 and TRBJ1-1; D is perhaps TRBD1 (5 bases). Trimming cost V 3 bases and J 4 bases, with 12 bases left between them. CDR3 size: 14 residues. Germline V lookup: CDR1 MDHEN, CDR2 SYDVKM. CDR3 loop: CASSFGGGGTEAFF. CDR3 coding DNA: TGTGCCAGCAGTTTCGGGGGGGGAGGCACTGAAGCTTTCTTT.

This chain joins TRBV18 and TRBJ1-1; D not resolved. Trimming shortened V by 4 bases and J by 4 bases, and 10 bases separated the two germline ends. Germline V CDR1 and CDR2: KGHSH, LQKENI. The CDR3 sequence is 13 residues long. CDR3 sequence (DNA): TGTGCCAGCTCACTCTCGGAGGTCACTGAAGCTTTCTTT. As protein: CASSLSEVTEAFF.

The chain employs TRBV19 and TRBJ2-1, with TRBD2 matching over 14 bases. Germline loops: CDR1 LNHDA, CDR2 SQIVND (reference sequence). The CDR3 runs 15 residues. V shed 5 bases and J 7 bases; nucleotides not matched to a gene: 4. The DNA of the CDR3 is TGTGCCAGTAGTGTCGGACTAGCGGGGGGAAATGAGCAGTTCTTC. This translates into CASSVGLAGGNEQFF.

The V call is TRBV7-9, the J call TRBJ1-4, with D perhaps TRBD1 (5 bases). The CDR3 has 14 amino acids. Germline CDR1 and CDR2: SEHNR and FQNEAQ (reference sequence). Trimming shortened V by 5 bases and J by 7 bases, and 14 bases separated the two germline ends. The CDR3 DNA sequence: TGTGCCAGCAGCGTCGCGGGGGAGGGTGAAAAACTGTTTTTT. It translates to CASSVAGEGEKLFF. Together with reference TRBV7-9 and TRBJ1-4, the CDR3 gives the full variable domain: DTGVSQNPRHKITKRGQNVTFRCDPISEHNRLYWYRQTLGQGPEFLTYFQNEAQLEKSRLLSDRFSAERPKGSFSTLEIQRTEQGDSAMYLCASSVAGEGEKLFFGSGTQLSVL.

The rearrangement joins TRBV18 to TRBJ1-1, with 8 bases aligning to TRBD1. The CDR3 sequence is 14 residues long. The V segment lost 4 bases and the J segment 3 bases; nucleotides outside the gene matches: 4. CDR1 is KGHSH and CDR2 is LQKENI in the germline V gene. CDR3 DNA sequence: TGTGCCAGCTCACGGGACAGGCGATACACTGAAGCTTTCTTT. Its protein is CASSRDRRYTEAFF.

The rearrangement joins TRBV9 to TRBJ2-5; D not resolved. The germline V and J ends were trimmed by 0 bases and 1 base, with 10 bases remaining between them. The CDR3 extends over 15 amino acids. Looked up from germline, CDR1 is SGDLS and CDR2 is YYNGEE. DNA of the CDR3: TGTGCCAGCAGCGTAGCGGGTTGGTCCCAAGAGACCCAGTACTTC. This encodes CASSVAGWSQETQYF.

The CDR3 spells CASSQFFGYTF. Written as DNA, the CDR3 is TGTGCCAGCAGCCAATTCTTTGGCTACACCTTC. This chain uses TRBV3-1 (or the pseudogene TRBV3-2) with TRBJ1-2; no clear D. Trimming pared 2 bases from V and 7 bases from J, leaving 5 bases between. From germline, CDR1 is LGHDT and CDR2 YNNKEL (reference sequence). The CDR3 is made up of 11 amino acids.

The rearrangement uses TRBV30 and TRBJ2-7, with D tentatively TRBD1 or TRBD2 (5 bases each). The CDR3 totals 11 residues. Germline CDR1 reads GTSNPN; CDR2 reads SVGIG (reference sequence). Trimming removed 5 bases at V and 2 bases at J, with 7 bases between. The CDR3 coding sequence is TGTGCCTGGGGGGGTACCTACGAGCAGTACTTC. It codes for CAWGGTYEQYF.

The CDR3 here is CASGIARGGFYEQFF. The CDR3 DNA is TGTGCCAGCGGTATAGCACGGGGGGGTTTCTATGAGCAGTTCTTC. V and J are TRBV19 and TRBJ2-1, with 8 bases lining up with TRBD2. This CDR3 has 15 residues. Germline trimming cut 9 bases from V and 8 bases from J; bases unmatched to any gene: 15. Germline V gene data show CDR1 as LNHDA and CDR2 as SQIVND (reference sequence).